This T cell receptor (delta chain) appears in the sequencing data of a study of gamma-delta T cells after stem cell transplantation. TCRdb redid clone calling on the RT-PCR reads using CATT. The data hold around 6,700 delta-chain clones, with approximately 25% observed a single time. The table lists this clone with a few counts. V gave up 0 bases and J gave up 1 base; unmatched junction bases: 21. The germline gives CDR1 GEAIGNYY, CDR2 EKD. The CDR3 runs 21 residues. The chain uses TRDV2 and TRDJ1, with 8 bases lining up with TRDD3. The TCR sequence derives from a human donor. It is not recorded whose cells these are; they may come from a transplant donor. The material sequenced was gamma-delta T cells. CDR3 region: CACDTLVPNKGGIFGTDKLIF. The CDR3 DNA is TGTGCCTGTGACACCCTAGTCCCTAATAAAGGGGGGATATTCGGCACCGATAAACTCATCTTT.